This T cell receptor beta chain came from a study of STAT5B mutations in CD4+ large granular lymphocyte leukemia. The overall study: Among healthy donors, a particular HLA allele went with more CDR3 'QG' motifs. Points from the study as a whole: Compared with healthy controls (2/35), patient top clones favored TRBV06 (8/27).

Repertoires were generated with immunoSEQ multiplex PCR, while TCRdb's copy carries only in-frame clones and drops some. The repertoire consists of about 33,000 clones, with approximately 74% occurring once and the leading ten covering approximately 0.3%. This CDR3 is 14 amino acids long. The V gene end was trimmed by 2 bases and the J gene end by 7 bases; junction bases not matched to a gene: 5. Germline lookup yields CDR1 MNHNS and CDR2 SASEGT. This clone showed up just a few times. Antigen specificity is unknown. Specimen: CD4+ T cells from blood buffy coats. The chain uses TRBV6-1 and TRBJ1-5, with 7 bases fitting TRBD1. The TCR originated in a human donor in good health. DNA for the CDR3: TGTGCCAGCAGTGAAATGACAGGGTGGCAGCCCCAGCATTTT. This translates into CASSEMTGWQPQHF.